This TCR beta chain was sequenced during a study of CD8+ T cells in alopecia areata. This sample's treatment: oral pan-JAK inhibitor, 5-10 mg twice daily. The authors sorted CD4+ and CD8+ T cells from PBMCs. Isolated RNA was reverse transcribed into cDNA used as the sequencing template. Generated by immunoSEQ multiplex PCR, the TCRdb table keeps only in-frame clones and is missing some. Here the sample spans a few hundred thousand clones, more than 30% being singletons. The CDR3 extends over 13 amino acids. Germline values: CDR1 SNHLY, CDR2 FYNNEI. Trimming pared 9 bases from V and 8 bases from J, leaving 16 bases between. This clone was observed a few times.

This receptor was obtained from a human donor with alopecia areata. This chain joins TRBV2 and TRBJ1-4, with D unresolved. Here the sequenced sample was CD4+ T cells sorted from blood, taken at approximately week 34, from a patient treated with tofacitinib. The CDR3 DNA follows: TGTGCCAGTTGTGACCAGACGGGGGAAAAACTGTTTTTT. It codes for CASCDQTGEKLFF.